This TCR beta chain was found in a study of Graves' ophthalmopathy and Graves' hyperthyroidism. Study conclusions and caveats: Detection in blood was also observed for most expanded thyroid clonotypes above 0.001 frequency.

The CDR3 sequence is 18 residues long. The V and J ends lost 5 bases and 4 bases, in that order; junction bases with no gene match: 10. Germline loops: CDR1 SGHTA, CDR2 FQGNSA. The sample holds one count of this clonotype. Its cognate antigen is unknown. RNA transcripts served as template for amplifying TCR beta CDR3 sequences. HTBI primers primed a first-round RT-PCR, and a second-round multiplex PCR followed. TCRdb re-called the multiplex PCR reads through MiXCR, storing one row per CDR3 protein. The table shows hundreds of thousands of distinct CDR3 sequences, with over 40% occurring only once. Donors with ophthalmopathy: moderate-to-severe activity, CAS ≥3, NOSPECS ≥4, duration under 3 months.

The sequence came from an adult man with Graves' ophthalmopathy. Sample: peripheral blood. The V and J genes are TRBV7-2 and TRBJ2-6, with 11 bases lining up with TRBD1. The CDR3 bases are TGTGCCAGCAGCCCGTGGGACAGGGGGAGTACCGGGGCCAACGTCCTGACTTTC. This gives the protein CASSPWDRGSTGANVLTF.